The 21 T cell receptor beta chains presented below share a single source sample, sequenced in a study of cytotoxic CD8 clonotypes in ibrutinib-treated CLL. TCRdb keeps only in-frame clones here, not all; method: immunoSEQ multiplex PCR. The top ten hold 7% of the sample, which has roughly 40,000 clones, 65% to 70% seen once. Sequences were derived from PBMCs, sampled at disease progression, from a patient treated with ibrutinib. Receptor source: a human donor with chronic lymphocytic leukemia.

The chain links TRBV19 to TRBJ1-4; 7 bases are shared with TRBD1. Germline V CDR1 and CDR2: LNHDA, SQIVND (reference sequence). The CDR3 covers 13 residues. Losses at the gene ends were 6 bases for V and 8 bases for J; bases not matched to a gene: 6. CDR3 protein: CASRRPTGEKLFF. The DNA of the CDR3 is TGTGCCAGTAGAAGGCCGACAGGGGAAAAACTGTTTTTT.

The rearrangement uses TRBV7-2 and TRBJ2-1; 12 bases align to TRBD2. Germline values: CDR1 SGHTA, CDR2 FQGNSA. The CDR3 length is 19 residues. The J segment lost 3 bases and the V segment lost 1 base, leaving 10 bases of the junction unmatched. The CDR3, as DNA: TGTGCCAGCAGCTTAGTTCGGCTAGCGGGAGGGCCCCTCTACAATGAGCAGTTCTTC. Protein: CASSLVRLAGGPLYNEQFF.

This clone appeared once. The gene calls are TRBV27 and TRBJ2-3, with D perhaps matching TRBD2 (6 bases). Germline CDR1 and CDR2: MNHEY and SMNVEV (reference sequence). CDR3 length equals 16 residues. The germline V and J ends were trimmed by 6 bases and 2 bases, with 18 bases remaining between them. The CDR3 spells CASRRIAEWFTDTQYF. The CDR3 coding sequence is TGTGCCAGCAGGCGAATAGCGGAGTGGTTCACAGATACGCAGTATTTT.

The V call is TRBV2, the J call TRBJ2-5; no clear D gene. Trimming pared 6 bases from V and 2 bases from J, leaving 4 bases between. There are 11 residues in the CDR3. The germline CDR1 and CDR2 sequences are SNHLY and FYNNEI. The CDR3 sequence: CASRTQETQYF. DNA of the CDR3: TGTGCCAGCAGGACTCAAGAGACCCAGTACTTC. Full variable domain (missing parts from reference TRBV2 and TRBJ2-5): EPEVTQTPSHQVTQMGQEVILRCVPISNHLYFYWYRQILGQKVEFLVSFYNNEISEKSEIFDDQFSVERPDGSNFTLKIRSTKLEDSAMYFCASRTQETQYFGPGTRLLVL.

DNA of the CDR3: TGCGCCAGCAGCCCATGGGACAGGGGGCACTATGGCTACACCTTC. As protein: CASSPWDRGHYGYTF. The chain uses TRBV5-1 and TRBJ1-2, with TRBD1 matching over 12 bases. With 4 bases clipped from V and 3 bases from J, the junction kept 4 bases outside the gene matches. CDR1 and CDR2 (germline): SGHRS, YFSETQ. The CDR3 is 15 residues long.

This clone was detected only once. The V and J genes are TRBV4-2 and TRBJ2-1; no reliable D call. The CDR3 has 15 amino acids. Trimming cost V 0 bases and J 3 bases, with 9 bases left between them. Germline loops: CDR1 LGHNA, CDR2 YNFKEQ. As DNA, the CDR3 is TGTGCCAGCAGCCAAGATTATGACGGCTACAATGAGCAGTTCTTC. Its protein is CASSQDYDGYNEQFF.

This clone was found a few times. The chain carries TRBV10-3 and TRBJ2-4; no firm D call. The germline V gene has CDR1 ENHRY and CDR2 SYGVKD. This CDR3 spans 15 amino acids. The germline V and J ends were trimmed by 4 bases and 0 bases, with 10 bases remaining between them. The CDR3 reads CAISGMGVAKNIQYF. For the CDR3, the DNA is TGTGCCATCAGTGGTATGGGTGTAGCCAAAAACATTCAGTACTTC.

This chain joins TRBV21-1 and TRBJ2-3; TRBD1 was called by the table and not checked on the DNA. TRBV21-1 is reported as a pseudogene. CDR3 length: 18 residues. CDR3 in amino acids: CASSSTYRGGYRADTQYF. CDR3 in DNA: TGTGCCAGCAGCTCCACTTACAGGGGCGGCTATAGGGCAGATACGCAGTATTTT.

The chain links TRBV6-1 to TRBJ1-4, with 8 bases fitting TRBD1. J lost 7 bases, V lost 7 bases, and 5 bases had no gene match. CDR1 is MNHNS and CDR2 is SASEGT in the germline V gene. This CDR3 has 13 residues. In DNA, the CDR3 is TGTGCCAGCAACGGACAGGGTGGTGAAAAACTGTTTTTT. Protein: CASNGQGGEKLFF.

The rearrangement links TRBV28 to TRBJ1-6; D gene unclear. Germline V CDR1 and CDR2: MDHEN, SYDVKM. This CDR3 has 16 amino acids. The V end lost 5 bases, the J end lost 0 bases, and 11 bases lay between the germline ends. CDR3 protein: CASSPGGSSYNSPLHF. CDR3 sequence (DNA): TGTGCCAGCAGTCCCGGAGGGAGCTCCTATAATTCACCCCTCCACTTT. Drawing the rest from reference TRBV28 and TRBJ1-6, the complete variable domain is DVKVTQSSRYLVKRTGEKVFLECVQDMDHENMFWYRQDPGLGLRLIYFSYDVKMKEKGDIPEGYSVSREKKERFSLILESASTNQTSMYLCASSPGGSSYNSPLHFGNGTRLTVT.

The rearrangement uses TRBV6-5 and TRBJ1-4, with D uncertain. Looked up from germline, CDR1 is MNHEY and CDR2 is SVGAGI. There are 14 residues in the CDR3. V was clipped by 6 bases and J by 4 bases, with 12 bases between them. The CDR3, as DNA: TGTGCCAGCAGATTGGACGGCATTAATGAAAAACTGTTTTTT. Translated, it gives CASRLDGINEKLFF.

The chain carries TRBV7-2 and TRBJ2-7, with 7 nucleotides matching TRBD2. Trimming at V came to 4 bases and at J to 4 bases, leaving 7 bases not matched to a gene. Germline CDR1 is SGHTA and CDR2 is FQGNSA. This CDR3 region has 14 residues. This chain's CDR3 is CASSSGTIPYEQYF. CDR3 in DNA: TGTGCCAGCAGCTCCGGGACTATTCCTTACGAGCAGTACTTC.

This rearrangement joins TRBV18 to TRBJ2-2, with D unclear. V was trimmed by 6 bases and J by 0 bases, leaving 8 bases between them. CDR1 is KGHSH, CDR2 LQKENI, per germline. The CDR3 runs to 14 residues. CDR3 DNA sequence: TGTGCCAGCTCCCCCACAGCGAACACCGGGGAGCTGTTTTTT. This sequence encodes CASSPTANTGELFF. Looking up the rest from reference TRBV18 and TRBJ2-2 gives the full variable domain: NAGVMQNPRHLVRRRGQEARLRCSPMKGHSHVYWYRQLPEEGLKFMVYLQKENIIDESGMPKERFSAEFPKEGPSILRIQQVVRGDSAAYFCASSPTANTGELFFGEGSRLTVL.

This sequence joins TRBV20-1 and TRBJ1-2; D gene unclear. The CDR3 has 11 amino acids. V was cut by 2 bases and J by 7 bases, with 8 bases left in between. Germline V gives CDR1 DFQATT, CDR2 SNEGSKA (reference sequence). DNA of the CDR3: TGCAGTGCTAGAATGGGTAGTGGCTACACCTTC. Translation gives CSARMGSGYTF.

The chain employs TRBV27 and TRBJ1-2; D is uncertain. Trimming cost V 5 bases and J 2 bases, with 15 bases left between them. This CDR3 contains 15 residues. CDR1 and CDR2 (germline): MNHEY, SMNVEV (reference sequence). CDR3 sequence (DNA): TGTGCCAGCAGTCCAAAATCGGAACGGAACTATGGCTACACCTTC. Translating gives CASSPKSERNYGYTF.

The gene calls are TRBV11-3 and TRBJ2-7; D unclear. V was shortened by 5 bases and J by 2 bases, with 10 bases between the two germline ends. Germline CDR1 and CDR2: SGHNT and YENEEA. The CDR3 spans 13 residues. The CDR3 sequence is CASSLLQTYEQYF. The CDR3 DNA reads as TGTGCCAGCAGCCTCCTCCAAACCTACGAGCAGTACTTC.

The V gene is TRBV13, the J gene TRBJ2-1, with D perhaps matching TRBD2 (5 bases). The CDR3 totals 13 residues. Trimming removed 0 bases at V and 10 bases at J, with 10 bases between. The germline V gene encodes CDR1 PRHDT and CDR2 FYEKMQ (reference sequence). The CDR3 region has the DNA TGTGCCAGCAGCTTAGGGGGGAGTCTCGAGCAGTTCTTC. Its protein product is CASSLGGSLEQFF.

The gene calls are TRBV7-4 and TRBJ1-1; D is ambiguous. Germline assignment: CDR1 SGHVT and CDR2 SQSDAQ. The germline V and J ends were trimmed by 4 bases and 1 base, with 13 bases remaining between them. This CDR3 has 15 residues. The CDR3: CASSSNIGENTEAFF. DNA of the CDR3: TGTGCCAGCAGCTCGAATATTGGGGAGAACACTGAAGCTTTCTTT.

The chain recombines TRBV6-5 with TRBJ1-3; no reliable D call. The ends were cut back, 0 bases at V and 0 bases at J, with 9 bases in the middle. Germline CDR1 and CDR2: MNHEY and SVGAGI. The CDR3 has 16 amino acids. The CDR3 DNA reads TGTGCCAGCAGTTACTCTTGGGAACCCTCTGGAAACACCATATATTTT. Translating gives CASSYSWEPSGNTIYF.

This chain links TRBV6-5 with TRBJ1-2; the D is unclear. CDR1 is MNHEY and CDR2 is SVGAGI in the germline V gene. The V gene lost 0 bases and the J gene lost 6 bases, with 8 bases spanning the gap. This CDR3 region has 13 residues. This CDR3 is CASSYSWVDGYTF. The CDR3 bases are TGTGCCAGCAGTTACTCCTGGGTTGATGGCTACACCTTC.

V gene TRBV7-9 combines with J gene TRBJ2-1; 9 bases fit TRBD2. Per germline, CDR1 SEHNR and CDR2 FQNEAQ (reference sequence). The CDR3 has 16 residues. The V gene end was trimmed by 5 bases and the J gene end by 7 bases; junction bases not matched to a gene: 12. The CDR3 sequence: CASSPQGTSPSNEQFF. Here the CDR3 DNA reads TGTGCCAGCAGCCCGCAGGGGACTAGCCCATCAAATGAGCAGTTCTTC.